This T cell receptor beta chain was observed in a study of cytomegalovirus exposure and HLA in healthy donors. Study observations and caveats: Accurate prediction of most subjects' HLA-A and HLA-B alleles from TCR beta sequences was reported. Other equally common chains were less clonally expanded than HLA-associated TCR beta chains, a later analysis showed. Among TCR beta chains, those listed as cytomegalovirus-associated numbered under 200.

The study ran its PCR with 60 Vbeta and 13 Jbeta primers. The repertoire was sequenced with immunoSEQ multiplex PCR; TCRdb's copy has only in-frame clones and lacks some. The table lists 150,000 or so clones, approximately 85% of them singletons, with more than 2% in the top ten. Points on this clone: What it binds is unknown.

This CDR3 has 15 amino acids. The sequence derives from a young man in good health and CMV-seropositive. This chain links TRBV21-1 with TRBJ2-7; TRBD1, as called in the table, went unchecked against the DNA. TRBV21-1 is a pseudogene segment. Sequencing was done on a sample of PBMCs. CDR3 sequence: CASKPAGTGSDEQYF. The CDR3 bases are TGTGCCAGCAAACCAGCCGGGACAGGATCGGACGAGCAGTACTTC.